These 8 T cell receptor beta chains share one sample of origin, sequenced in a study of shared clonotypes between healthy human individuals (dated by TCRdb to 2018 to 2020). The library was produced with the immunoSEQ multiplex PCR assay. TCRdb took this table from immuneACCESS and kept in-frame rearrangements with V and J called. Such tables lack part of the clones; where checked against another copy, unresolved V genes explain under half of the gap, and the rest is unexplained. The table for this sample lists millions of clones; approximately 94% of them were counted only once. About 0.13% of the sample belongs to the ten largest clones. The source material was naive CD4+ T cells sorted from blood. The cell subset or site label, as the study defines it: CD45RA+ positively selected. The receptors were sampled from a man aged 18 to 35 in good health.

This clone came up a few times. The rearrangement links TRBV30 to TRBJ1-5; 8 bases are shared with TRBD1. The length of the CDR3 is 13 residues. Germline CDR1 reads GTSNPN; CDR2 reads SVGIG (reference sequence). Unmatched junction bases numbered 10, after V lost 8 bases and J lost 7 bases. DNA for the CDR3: TGTGCCCGAGGGGAGTCAGGGGGCCAGCCCCAGCATTTT. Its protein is CARGESGGQPQHF.

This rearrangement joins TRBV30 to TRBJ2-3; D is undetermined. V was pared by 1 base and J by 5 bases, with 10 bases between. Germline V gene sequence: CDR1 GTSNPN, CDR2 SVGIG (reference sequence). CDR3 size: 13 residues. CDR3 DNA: TGTGCCTGGAGTGAGGTTTTCGGAGATACGCAGTATTTT. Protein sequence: CAWSEVFGDTQYF.

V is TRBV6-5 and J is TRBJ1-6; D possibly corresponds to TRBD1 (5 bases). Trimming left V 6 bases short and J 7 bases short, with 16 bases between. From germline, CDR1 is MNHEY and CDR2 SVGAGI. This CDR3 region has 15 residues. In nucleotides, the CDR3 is TGTGCCAGCAGCTTTGGACGGGAGGGGAATTCACCCCTCCACTTT. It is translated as CASSFGREGNSPLHF.

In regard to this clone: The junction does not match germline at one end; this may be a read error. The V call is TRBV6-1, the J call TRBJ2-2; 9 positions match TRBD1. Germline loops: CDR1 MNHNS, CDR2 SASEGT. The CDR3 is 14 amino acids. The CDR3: CVSVFTGGGRELFF. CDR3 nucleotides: TGTGTCAGCGTATTTACAGGGGGCGGCCGGGAGCTGTTTTTT.

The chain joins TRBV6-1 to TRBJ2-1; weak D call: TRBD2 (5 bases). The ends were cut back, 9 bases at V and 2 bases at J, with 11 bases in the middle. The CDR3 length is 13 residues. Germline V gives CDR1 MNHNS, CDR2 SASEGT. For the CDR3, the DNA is TGTGCCAGTTCAGGAGGTACCTACAATGAGCAGTTCTTC. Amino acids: CASSGGTYNEQFF.

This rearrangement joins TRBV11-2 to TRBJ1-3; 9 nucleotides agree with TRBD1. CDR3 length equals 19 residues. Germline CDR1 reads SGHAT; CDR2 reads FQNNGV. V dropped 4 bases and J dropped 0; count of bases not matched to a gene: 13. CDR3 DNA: TGTGCCAGCAGCTCTTACTTAGGCGGGACAGGGCCCTCTGGAAACACCATATATTTT. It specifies CASSSYLGGTGPSGNTIYF.

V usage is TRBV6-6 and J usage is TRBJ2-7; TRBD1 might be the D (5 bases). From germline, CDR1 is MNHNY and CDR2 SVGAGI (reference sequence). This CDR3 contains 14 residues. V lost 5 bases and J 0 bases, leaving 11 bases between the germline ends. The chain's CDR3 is CASSTGRNSYEQYF. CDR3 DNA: TGTGCCAGCAGTACAGGACGGAACTCCTACGAGCAGTACTTC.

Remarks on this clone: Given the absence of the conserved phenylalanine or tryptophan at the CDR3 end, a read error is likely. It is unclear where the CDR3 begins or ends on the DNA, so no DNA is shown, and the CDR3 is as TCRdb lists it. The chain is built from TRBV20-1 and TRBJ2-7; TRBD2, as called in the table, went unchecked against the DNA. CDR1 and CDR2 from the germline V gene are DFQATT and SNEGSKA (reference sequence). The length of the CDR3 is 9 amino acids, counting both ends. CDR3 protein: CSARGGGPG.